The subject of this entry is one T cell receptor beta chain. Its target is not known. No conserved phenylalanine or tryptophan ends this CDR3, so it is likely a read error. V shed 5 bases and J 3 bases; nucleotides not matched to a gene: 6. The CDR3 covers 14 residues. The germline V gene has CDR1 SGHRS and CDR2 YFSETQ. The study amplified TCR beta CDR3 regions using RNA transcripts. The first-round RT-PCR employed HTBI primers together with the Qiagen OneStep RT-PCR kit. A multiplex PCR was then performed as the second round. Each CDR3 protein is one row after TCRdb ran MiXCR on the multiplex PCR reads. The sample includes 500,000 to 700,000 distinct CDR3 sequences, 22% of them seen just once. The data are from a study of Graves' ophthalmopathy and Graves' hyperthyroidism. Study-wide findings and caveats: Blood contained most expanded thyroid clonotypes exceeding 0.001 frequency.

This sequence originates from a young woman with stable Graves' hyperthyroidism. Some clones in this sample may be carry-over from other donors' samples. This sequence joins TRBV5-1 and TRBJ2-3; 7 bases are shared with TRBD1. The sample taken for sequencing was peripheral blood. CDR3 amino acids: CASSSGGRTDTQYL. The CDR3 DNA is TGCGCCAGCAGTTCAGGGGGACGGACAGATACGCAGTATCTT.